In this sample, the clone carrying this T cell receptor beta chain turned up a few times. This sample was included in a study of tumor and adjacent non-tumor tissue in lung cancer. Study in general: There were approximately twelve adenocarcinoma, a couple of squamous cell carcinoma and 1 small cell lung cancer cases.

This sample's RNA came from whole unsorted tissue. The CDR3 sequence is 12 residues long. V was pared by 3 bases and J by 14 bases, with 13 bases between. From germline, CDR1 is SEHNR and CDR2 FQNEAQ (reference sequence). The library came from three nested PCR rounds adapted from ARM-PCR protocols. TCRdb passed the multiplex PCR reads through MiXCR, listing each CDR3 protein once. The sample shows over 130,000 distinct CDR3 sequences, 66% of them seen only once. The sequenced sample was lung tumor tissue. This clonotype was obtained from a man aged 60 to 69 with small cell lung cancer. The chain combines TRBV7-9 with TRBJ1-4, with D possibly being TRBD1 (6 bases). CDR3 sequence (DNA): TGTGCCAGCAGCTTGGGGGGCGGCATTCTGTTTTTT. Protein: CASSLGGGILFF.